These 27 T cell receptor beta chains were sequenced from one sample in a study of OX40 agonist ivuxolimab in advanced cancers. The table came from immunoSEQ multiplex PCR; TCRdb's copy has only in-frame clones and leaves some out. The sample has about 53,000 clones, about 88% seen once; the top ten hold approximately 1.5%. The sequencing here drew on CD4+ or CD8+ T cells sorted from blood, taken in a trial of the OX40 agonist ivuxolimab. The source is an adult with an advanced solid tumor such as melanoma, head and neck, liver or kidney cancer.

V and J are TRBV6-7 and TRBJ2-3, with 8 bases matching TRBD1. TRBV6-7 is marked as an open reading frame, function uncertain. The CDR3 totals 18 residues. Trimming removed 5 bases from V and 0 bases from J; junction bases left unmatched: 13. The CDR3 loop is CASSPDRTGMTSTDTQYF. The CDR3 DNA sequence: TGTGCCAGCAGTCCCGATCGGACAGGGATGACCAGCACAGATACGCAGTATTTT.

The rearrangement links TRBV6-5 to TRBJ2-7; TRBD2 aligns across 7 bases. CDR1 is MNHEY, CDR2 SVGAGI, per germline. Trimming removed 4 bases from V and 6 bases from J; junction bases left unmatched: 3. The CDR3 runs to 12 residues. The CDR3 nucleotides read TGTGCCAGCAGTTGGAGGGAGGGCGAGCAGTACTTC. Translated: CASSWREGEQYF.

CDR3 amino acids: CAWSRRSHEQYF. The CDR3 DNA is TGTGCCTGGAGCCGACGGTCCCACGAGCAGTACTTC. The chain has TRBV30 and TRBJ2-7, with D unresolved. The CDR3 covers 12 residues. With 3 bases removed from V and 5 bases from J, the gap between germline ends came to 11 bases. CDR1 is GTSNPN and CDR2 is SVGIG in the germline V gene (reference sequence).

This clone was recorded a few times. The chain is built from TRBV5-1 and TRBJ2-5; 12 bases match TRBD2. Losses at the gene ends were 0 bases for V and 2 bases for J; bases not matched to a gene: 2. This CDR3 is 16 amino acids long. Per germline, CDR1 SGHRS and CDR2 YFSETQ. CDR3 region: CASSLGGLAGQETQYF. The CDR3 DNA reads TGCGCCAGCAGCTTGGGGGGACTAGCGGGTCAAGAGACCCAGTACTTC.

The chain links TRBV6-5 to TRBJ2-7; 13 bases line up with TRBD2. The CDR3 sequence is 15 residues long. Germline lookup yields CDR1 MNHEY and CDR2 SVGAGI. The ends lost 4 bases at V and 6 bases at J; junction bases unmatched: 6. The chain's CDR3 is CASSLGLAGSSEQYF. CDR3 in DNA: TGTGCCAGCAGTTTGGGACTAGCGGGATCTTCCGAGCAGTACTTC.

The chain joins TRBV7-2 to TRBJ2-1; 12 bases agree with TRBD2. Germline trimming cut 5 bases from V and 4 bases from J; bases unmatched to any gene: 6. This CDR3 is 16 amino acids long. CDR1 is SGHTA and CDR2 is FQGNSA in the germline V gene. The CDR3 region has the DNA TGTGCCAGCAGCAGCCCAGGACTAGCGGGATACAATGAGCAGTTCTTC. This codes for CASSSPGLAGYNEQFF.

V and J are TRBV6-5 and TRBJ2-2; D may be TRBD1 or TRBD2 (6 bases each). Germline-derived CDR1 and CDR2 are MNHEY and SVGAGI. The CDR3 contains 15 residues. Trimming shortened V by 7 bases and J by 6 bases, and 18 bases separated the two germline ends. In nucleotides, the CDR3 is TGTGCCAGCACCCGAGGGGGGCGCAGGGCCGGGGAGCTGTTTTTT. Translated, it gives CASTRGGRRAGELFF.

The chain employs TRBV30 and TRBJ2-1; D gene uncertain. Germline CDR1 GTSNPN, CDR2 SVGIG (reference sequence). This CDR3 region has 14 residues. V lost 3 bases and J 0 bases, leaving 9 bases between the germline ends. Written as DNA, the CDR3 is TGTGCCTGGAGGGGGTTTGGCTCCTACAATGAGCAGTTCTTC. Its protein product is CAWRGFGSYNEQFF.

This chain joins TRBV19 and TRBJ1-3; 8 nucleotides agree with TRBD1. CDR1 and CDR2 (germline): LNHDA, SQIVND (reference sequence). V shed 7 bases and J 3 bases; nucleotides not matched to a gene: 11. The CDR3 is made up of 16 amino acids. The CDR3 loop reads CASTPGTRGLGNTIYF. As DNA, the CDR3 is TGTGCCAGTACCCCCGGGACCAGGGGGCTTGGAAACACCATATATTTT.

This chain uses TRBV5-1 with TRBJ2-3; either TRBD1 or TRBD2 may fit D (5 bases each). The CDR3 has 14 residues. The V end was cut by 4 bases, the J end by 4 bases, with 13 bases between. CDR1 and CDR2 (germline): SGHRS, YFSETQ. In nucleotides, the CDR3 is TGCGCCAGCAGCGTTGGCCCGGGGCCAGATACGCAGTATTTT. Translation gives CASSVGPGPDTQYF.

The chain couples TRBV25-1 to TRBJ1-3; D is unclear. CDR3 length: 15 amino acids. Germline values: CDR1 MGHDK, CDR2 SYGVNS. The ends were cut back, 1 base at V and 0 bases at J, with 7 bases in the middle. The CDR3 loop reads CASSESGSSGNTIYF. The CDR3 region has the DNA TGTGCCAGCAGTGAATCTGGGAGCTCTGGAAACACCATATATTTT. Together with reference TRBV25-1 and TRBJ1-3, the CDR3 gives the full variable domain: EADIYQTPRYLVIGTGKKITLECSQTMGHDKMYWYQQDPGMELHLIHYSYGVNSTEKGDLSSESTVSRIRTEHFPLTLESARPSHTSQYLCASSESGSSGNTIYFGEGSWLTVV.

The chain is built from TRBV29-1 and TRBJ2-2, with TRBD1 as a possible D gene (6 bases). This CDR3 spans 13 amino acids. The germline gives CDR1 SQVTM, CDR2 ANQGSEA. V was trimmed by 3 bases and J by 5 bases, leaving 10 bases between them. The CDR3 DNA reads TGCAGCGTTGAGACCCAGGGGACCGGGGAGCTGTTTTTT. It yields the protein CSVETQGTGELFF.

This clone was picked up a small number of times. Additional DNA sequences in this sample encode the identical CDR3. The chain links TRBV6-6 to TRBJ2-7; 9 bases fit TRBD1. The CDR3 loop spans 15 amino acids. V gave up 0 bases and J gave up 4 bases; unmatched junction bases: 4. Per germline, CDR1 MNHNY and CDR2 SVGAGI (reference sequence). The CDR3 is CASSYSLQGAYEQYF. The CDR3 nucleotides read TGTGCCAGCAGTTACTCCCTACAGGGGGCTTACGAGCAGTACTTC.

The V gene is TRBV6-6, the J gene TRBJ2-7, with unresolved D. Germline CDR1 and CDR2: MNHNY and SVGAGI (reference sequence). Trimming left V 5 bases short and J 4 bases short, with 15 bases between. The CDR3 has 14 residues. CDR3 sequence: CASSSGQVRYEQYF. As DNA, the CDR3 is TGTGCCAGCAGTAGTGGGCAGGTCAGATACGAGCAGTACTTC.

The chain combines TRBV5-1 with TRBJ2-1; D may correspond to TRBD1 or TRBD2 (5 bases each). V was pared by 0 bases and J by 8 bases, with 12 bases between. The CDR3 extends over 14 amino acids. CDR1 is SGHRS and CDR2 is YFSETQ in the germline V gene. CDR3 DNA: TGCGCCAGCAGCTTGGCCTGGGGGACGGATGAGCAGTTCTTC. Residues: CASSLAWGTDEQFF.

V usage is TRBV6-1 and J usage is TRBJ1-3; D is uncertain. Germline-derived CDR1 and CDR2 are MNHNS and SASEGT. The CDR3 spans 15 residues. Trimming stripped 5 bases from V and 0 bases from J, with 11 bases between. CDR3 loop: CASSLSRSSGNTIYF. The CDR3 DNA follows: TGTGCCAGCAGTCTATCCAGGAGCTCTGGAAACACCATATATTTT.

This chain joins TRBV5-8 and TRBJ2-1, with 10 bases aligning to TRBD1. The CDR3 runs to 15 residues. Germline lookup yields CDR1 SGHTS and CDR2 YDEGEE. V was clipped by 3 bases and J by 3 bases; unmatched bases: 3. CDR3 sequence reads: CASSSGTGVYNEQFF. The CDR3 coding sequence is TGTGCCAGCAGCTCCGGGACAGGGGTCTACAATGAGCAGTTCTTC.

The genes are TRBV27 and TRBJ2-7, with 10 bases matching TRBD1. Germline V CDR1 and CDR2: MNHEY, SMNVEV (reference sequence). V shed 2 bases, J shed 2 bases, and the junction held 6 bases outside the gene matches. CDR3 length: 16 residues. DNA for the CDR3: TGTGCCAGCAGTTTACGGGGACAGGGGATCCCCTACGAGCAGTACTTC. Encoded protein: CASSLRGQGIPYEQYF.

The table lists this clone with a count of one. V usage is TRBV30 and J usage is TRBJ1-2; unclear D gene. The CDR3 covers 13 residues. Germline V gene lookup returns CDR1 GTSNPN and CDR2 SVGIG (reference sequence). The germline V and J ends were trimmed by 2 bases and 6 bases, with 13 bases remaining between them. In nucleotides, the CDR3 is TGTGCCTGGAGTCGAGAGGGCACGAATGGCTACACCTTC. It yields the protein CAWSREGTNGYTF.

Here the CDR3 reads CASSKREPTPEQYF. As DNA, the CDR3 is TGTGCCAGCAGTAAACGGGAGCCTACACCGGAGCAGTACTTC. The chain uses TRBV28 and TRBJ2-7, with D perhaps matching TRBD2 (6 bases). The CDR3 contains 14 residues. Trimming cost V 5 bases and J 7 bases, with 18 bases left between them. Germline loops: CDR1 MDHEN, CDR2 SYDVKM.

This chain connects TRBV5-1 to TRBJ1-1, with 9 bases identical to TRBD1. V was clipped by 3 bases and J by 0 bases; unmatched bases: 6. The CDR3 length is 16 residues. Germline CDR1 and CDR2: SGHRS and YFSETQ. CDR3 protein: CASSSTGGGVNTEAFF. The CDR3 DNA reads TGCGCCAGCAGCTCTACAGGGGGCGGGGTGAACACTGAAGCTTTCTTT.

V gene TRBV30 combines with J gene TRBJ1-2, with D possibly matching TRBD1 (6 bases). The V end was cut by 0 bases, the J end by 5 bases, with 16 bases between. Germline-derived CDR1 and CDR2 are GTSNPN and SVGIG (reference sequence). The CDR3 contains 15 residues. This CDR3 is CAWSVQTGAPYGYTF. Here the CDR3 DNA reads TGTGCCTGGAGTGTACAGACAGGAGCCCCGTATGGCTACACCTTC.

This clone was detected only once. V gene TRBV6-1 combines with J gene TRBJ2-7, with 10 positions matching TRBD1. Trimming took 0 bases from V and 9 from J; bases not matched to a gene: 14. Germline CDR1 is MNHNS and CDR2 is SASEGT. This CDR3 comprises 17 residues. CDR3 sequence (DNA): TGTGCCAGCAGTGAAGCCCTGGGAGGACAGGGGGACCGGGGGCAGTACTTC. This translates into CASSEALGGQGDRGQYF.

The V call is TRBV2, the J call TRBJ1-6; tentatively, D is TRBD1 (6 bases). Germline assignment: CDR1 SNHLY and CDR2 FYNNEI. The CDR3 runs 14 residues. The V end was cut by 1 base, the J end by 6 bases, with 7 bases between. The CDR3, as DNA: TGTGCCAGCAGTGAAGTACAGGGTAATTCACCCCTCCACTTT. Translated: CASSEVQGNSPLHF.

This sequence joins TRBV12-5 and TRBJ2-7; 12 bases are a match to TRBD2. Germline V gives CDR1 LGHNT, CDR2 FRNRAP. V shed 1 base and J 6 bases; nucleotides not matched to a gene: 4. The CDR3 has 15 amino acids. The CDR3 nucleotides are TGTGCTAGTGGTTTGGGACTAGCGGGAGTCCCCGAGCAGTACTTC. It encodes CASGLGLAGVPEQYF.

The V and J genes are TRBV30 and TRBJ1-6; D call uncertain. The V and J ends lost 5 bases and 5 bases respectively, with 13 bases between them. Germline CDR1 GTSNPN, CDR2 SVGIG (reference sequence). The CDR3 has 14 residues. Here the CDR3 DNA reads TGTGCCTGGGGAGGCCTTACGAATAATTCACCCCTCCACTTT. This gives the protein CAWGGLTNNSPLHF.

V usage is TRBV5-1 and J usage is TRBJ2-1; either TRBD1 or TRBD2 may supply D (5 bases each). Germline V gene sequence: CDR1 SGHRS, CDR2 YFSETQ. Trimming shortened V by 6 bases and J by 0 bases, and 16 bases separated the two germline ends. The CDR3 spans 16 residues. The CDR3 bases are TGCGCCAGCACAGACCCGGGGACGGACTCCTACAATGAGCAGTTCTTC. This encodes CASTDPGTDSYNEQFF. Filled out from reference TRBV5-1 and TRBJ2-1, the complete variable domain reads KAGVTQTPRYLIKTRGQQVTLSCSPISGHRSVSWYQQTPGQGLQFLFEYFSETQRNKGNFPGRFSGRQFSNSRSEMNVSTLELGDSALYLCASTDPGTDSYNEQFFGPGTRLTVL.